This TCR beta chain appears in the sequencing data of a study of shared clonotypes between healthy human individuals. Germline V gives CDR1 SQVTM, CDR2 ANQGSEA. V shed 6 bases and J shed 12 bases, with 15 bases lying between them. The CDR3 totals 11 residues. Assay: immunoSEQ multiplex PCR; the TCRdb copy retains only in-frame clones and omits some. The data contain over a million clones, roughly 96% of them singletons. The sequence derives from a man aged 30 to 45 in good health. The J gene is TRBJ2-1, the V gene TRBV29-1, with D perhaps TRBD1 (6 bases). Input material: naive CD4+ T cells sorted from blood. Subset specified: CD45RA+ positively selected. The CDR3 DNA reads TGCAGCGTCACCACAGGGTTGGCGCAGTTCTTC. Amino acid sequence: CSVTTGLAQFF.